The 28 T cell receptor beta chains in this list originate from one sample, sequenced in a study of monozygotic twins with inflammatory bowel disease (dated by TCRdb to about 2019). Preparation of the library involved 5' RACE. Instrument on record: Illumina HiSeq 2500. The reads, reprocessed by TCRdb, yield one row per CDR3 protein sequence and no DNA. This sample's table has entries for 140,000 to 150,000 distinct CDR3 sequences. 0.95% to 1.5% of the sample is held by the ten biggest clonotypes. The sequenced sample was blood. The receptors here all came from a human donor with ulcerative colitis or Crohn's disease, or a healthy co-twin of an affected twin (not recorded which).

The chain carries TRBV5-1 and TRBJ2-6; without DNA, the TCRdb call of TRBD1 cannot be checked. From germline, CDR1 is SGHRS and CDR2 YFSETQ. The CDR3 runs 17 residues. CDR3 amino acids: CASSSWTGGTGANVLTF.

The CDR3 protein is CASSKDLALGVLTF. The rearrangement links TRBV7-2 to TRBJ2-6; the TCRdb D gene call, TRBD1, has no DNA to confirm it. CDR3 length: 14 residues. Germline CDR1 is SGHTA and CDR2 is FQGNSA.

This sequence joins TRBV5-4 and TRBJ2-5; the D call from TCRdb, TRBD1, cannot be confirmed without DNA. The germline CDR1 and CDR2 sequences are SGHNT and YYREEE (reference sequence). The CDR3 extends over 14 amino acids. The CDR3 protein is CASRILGQQETQYF.

The rearrangement links TRBV20-1 to TRBJ1-1. The CDR3 contains 13 residues. Germline assignment: CDR1 DFQATT and CDR2 SNEGSKA (reference sequence). The CDR3 is CSAWGVLNTEAFF.

This chain links TRBV4-3 with TRBJ2-1; TCRdb calls TRBD2, which cannot be checked without DNA. Germline V gene lookup returns CDR1 LGHNA and CDR2 YSLEER. The CDR3 extends over 16 amino acids. The CDR3 region is CASSQAAGLEGNEQFF.

The rearrangement links TRBV15 to TRBJ1-3; with no DNA, the TCRdb D assignment of TRBD1 cannot be verified. The CDR3 extends over 19 amino acids. Germline CDR1 is LNHNV and CDR2 is YYDKDF (reference sequence). The CDR3 region is CATSTRRPLQGRSGNTIYF.

The V call is TRBV12-3 or TRBV12-4, the J call TRBJ2-1; TCRdb designates TRBD1, a call that cannot be tested without DNA. The CDR3 extends over 15 amino acids. The CDR3: CASTQSAGAGNEQFF.

This chain links TRBV9 with TRBJ2-7; the TCRdb D gene call, TRBD2, has no DNA to confirm it. The CDR3 is made up of 14 amino acids. CDR1 is SGDLS and CDR2 is YYNGEE in the germline V gene. This CDR3 is CASSVGGSDNEQYF.

The CDR3 protein is CASSPLTGPSSYNEQFF. V and J are TRBV19 and TRBJ2-1; TCRdb lists TRBD1, though no DNA is available to test this call. This CDR3 region has 17 residues. The germline gives CDR1 LNHDA, CDR2 SQIVND (reference sequence).

The chain employs TRBV29-1 and TRBJ2-3; TCRdb names TRBD2, which stays unverified in the absence of DNA. The CDR3 sequence is 14 residues long. Germline V gives CDR1 SQVTM, CDR2 ANQGSEA. This CDR3 reads CSVTTSGLTDTQYF.

The gene calls are TRBV20-1 and TRBJ2-5. Germline-derived CDR1 and CDR2 are DFQATT and SNEGSKA (reference sequence). This CDR3 has 16 residues. This CDR3 reads CSARDPVQVILETQYF.

This chain links TRBV20-1 with TRBJ2-5; TCRdb names TRBD2, which stays unverified in the absence of DNA. Germline CDR1 reads DFQATT; CDR2 reads SNEGSKA (reference sequence). The CDR3 sequence is 17 residues long. CDR3 amino acids: CSALRRRAGGGQETQYF.

The CDR3 loop is CTSSQDYESYEQYF. The chain has TRBV1 and TRBJ2-7. TRBV1 is a pseudogene locus. This CDR3 region has 14 residues.

The chain carries TRBV11-2 and TRBJ2-6; TCRdb's D call of TRBD1 is untestable without DNA. Germline CDR1 is SGHAT and CDR2 is FQNNGV. This CDR3 comprises 18 residues. CDR3 protein: CASSFQGLTGSGANVLTF.

The V call is TRBV18, the J call TRBJ2-1; checking the TCRdb D call of TRBD1 is not possible without DNA. The germline gives CDR1 KGHSH, CDR2 LQKENI. This CDR3 has 16 residues. CDR3 region: CASSAGTGDTVNEQFF.

The J gene is TRBJ1-1, the V gene TRBV18. This CDR3 spans 14 amino acids. CDR1 and CDR2 from the germline V gene are KGHSH and LQKENI. CDR3 amino acids: CASSPRGGNREAFF. The full variable domain, its missing parts supplied by reference TRBV18 and TRBJ1-1, is NAGVMQNPRHLVRRRGQEARLRCSPMKGHSHVYWYRQLPEEGLKFMVYLQKENIIDESGMPKERFSAEFPKEGPSILRIQQVVRGDSAAYFCASSPRGGNREAFFGQGTRLTVV.

This CDR3 reads CASSVEVGETEAFF. J is TRBJ1-1 and V is TRBV9. CDR3 length: 14 amino acids. CDR1 is SGDLS, CDR2 YYNGEE, per germline.

The chain links TRBV4-1 to TRBJ1-3; the TRBD1 assignment by TCRdb is unverifiable without DNA. CDR1 is MGHRA and CDR2 is YSYEKL in the germline V gene. The CDR3 length is 16 residues. The CDR3 loop is CASSQDRGRSGNTIYF.

The chain couples TRBV6-5 to TRBJ2-5; TCRdb reports TRBD1, a call that lacks DNA to check it against. Looked up from germline, CDR1 is MNHEY and CDR2 is SVGAGI. This CDR3 has 15 residues. The CDR3 sequence is CASSYGDRGGQTQYF.

This chain connects TRBV9 to TRBJ2-5; the TCRdb call, TRBD1, lacks DNA for checking. Per the germline V gene, CDR1 is SGDLS and CDR2 is YYNGEE. The length of the CDR3 is 14 residues. CDR3 residues: CASSPTHGGETQYF. The variable domain in full, with the rest retrieved from reference TRBV9 and TRBJ2-5, is DSGVTQTPKHLITATGQRVTLRCSPRSGDLSVYWYQQSLDQGLQFLIQYYNGEERAKGNILERFSAQQFPDLHSELNLSSLELGDSALYFCASSPTHGGETQYFGPGTRLLVL.

V is TRBV12-3 or TRBV12-4 and J is TRBJ1-2; without DNA, the TCRdb call of TRBD1 cannot be checked. The CDR3 has 13 amino acids. The CDR3 reads CASRMGQGYGYTF.

The rearrangement joins TRBV2 to TRBJ2-5. This CDR3 has 14 residues. Per the germline V gene, CDR1 is SNHLY and CDR2 is FYNNEI. The CDR3 spells CASSAFSPQETQYF.

The chain uses TRBV3-1 and TRBJ2-1; TCRdb lists TRBD1, though no DNA is available to test this call. There are 14 residues in the CDR3. Germline loops: CDR1 LGHDT, CDR2 YNNKEL (reference sequence). CDR3 sequence: CASSHDPSQNEQFF.

V gene TRBV6-5 combines with J gene TRBJ2-2; without DNA, the TCRdb call of TRBD2 cannot be checked. From germline, CDR1 is MNHEY and CDR2 SVGAGI. The CDR3 has 15 residues. CDR3: CASSSGTSWTGELFF.

J is TRBJ1-2 and V is TRBV2; TCRdb's assignment of TRBD1 cannot be checked, as there is no DNA. The CDR3 totals 14 residues. Germline CDR1 SNHLY, CDR2 FYNNEI. The CDR3 loop is CASSEQGQSYGYTF.

The rearrangement uses TRBV21-1 and TRBJ2-7. TRBV21-1 is listed as a pseudogene. The CDR3 covers 14 residues. CDR3 in amino acids: CASSKSNYSYEQYF.

V gene TRBV20-1 combines with J gene TRBJ2-2; TCRdb designates TRBD1, a call that cannot be tested without DNA. This CDR3 is 15 amino acids long. Germline V CDR1 and CDR2: DFQATT, SNEGSKA (reference sequence). The CDR3 reads CSARTGSRYTGELFF.

V and J are TRBV6-1 and TRBJ2-2; TCRdb names TRBD1, which stays unverified in the absence of DNA. Germline CDR1 MNHNS, CDR2 SASEGT. This CDR3 has 14 amino acids. The CDR3 region is CASSGDRVMRELFF.